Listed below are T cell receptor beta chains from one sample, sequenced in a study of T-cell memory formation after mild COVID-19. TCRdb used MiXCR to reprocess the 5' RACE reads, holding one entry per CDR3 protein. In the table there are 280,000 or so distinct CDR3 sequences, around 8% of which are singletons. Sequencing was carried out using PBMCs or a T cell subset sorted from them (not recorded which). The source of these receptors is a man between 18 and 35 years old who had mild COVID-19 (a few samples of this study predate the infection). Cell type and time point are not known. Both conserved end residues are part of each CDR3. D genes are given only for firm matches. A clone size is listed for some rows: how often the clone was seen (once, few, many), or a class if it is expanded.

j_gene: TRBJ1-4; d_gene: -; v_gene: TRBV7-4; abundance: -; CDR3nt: TGTGCCAGCAGCTGCCTTTTCTCGAAAACTAATGAAAAACTGTTTTTT; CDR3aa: CASSCLFSKTNEKLFF
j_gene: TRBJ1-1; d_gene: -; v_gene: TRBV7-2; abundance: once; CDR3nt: TGTGTCAGCAGCTTAGCGCTAGGGGGGAACACTGAAGCTTTCTTT; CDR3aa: CVSSLALGGNTEAFF
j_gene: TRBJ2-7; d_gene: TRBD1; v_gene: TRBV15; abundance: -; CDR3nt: TGTGCCACCAGCAGCTCCCCGGGACAGGGGACGTACGAGCAGTACTTC; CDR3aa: CATSSSPGQGTYEQYF
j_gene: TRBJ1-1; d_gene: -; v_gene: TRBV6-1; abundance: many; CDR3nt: TGTGCCAGCAGGGGAGGGACCGCTGGGAACACTGAAGCTTTCTTT; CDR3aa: CASRGGTAGNTEAFF
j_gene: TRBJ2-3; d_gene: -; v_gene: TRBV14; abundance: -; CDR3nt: TGTGCCAGCAGCGCCGACCGGGCAGATACGCAGTATTTT; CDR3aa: CASSADRADTQYF
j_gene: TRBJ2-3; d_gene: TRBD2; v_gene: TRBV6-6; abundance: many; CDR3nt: TGTGCCAGCAGTTACCCACGTGTAAGCGGGGGTCGAATCCGCACAGATACGCAGTATTTT; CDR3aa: CASSYPRVSGGRIRTDTQYF
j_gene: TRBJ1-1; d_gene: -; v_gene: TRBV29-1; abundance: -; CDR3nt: TGCAGCGTTGGGGGACTATATTCTACCGGGGCTTTCTTT; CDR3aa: CSVGGLYSTGAFF
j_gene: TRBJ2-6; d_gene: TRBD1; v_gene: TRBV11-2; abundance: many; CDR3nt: TGTGCCAGCAGCTCCGGGACAGGGAAAGGGGCCAACGTCCTGACTTTC; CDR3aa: CASSSGTGKGANVLTF
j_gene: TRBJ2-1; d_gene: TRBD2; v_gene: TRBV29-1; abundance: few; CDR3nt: TGCAGCGTTGAAACGGGGGGGACGGGCAACAATGAGCAGTTCTTC; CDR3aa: CSVETGGTGNNEQFF
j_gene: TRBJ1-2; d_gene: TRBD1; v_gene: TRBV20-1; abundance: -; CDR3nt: TGCAGTGCCGTGACAGGGATTAACTATGGCTACACCTTC; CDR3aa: CSAVTGINYGYTF
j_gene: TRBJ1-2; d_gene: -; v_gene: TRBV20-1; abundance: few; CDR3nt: TGCAGTGCTCATCTCCAGAAAGAAAACTATGGCTACACCTTC; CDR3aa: CSAHLQKENYGYTF
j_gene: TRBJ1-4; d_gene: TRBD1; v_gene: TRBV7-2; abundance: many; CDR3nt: TGTGCCAGCAGCGGCTGGGACAGGGAACGAGGGAGGGCTAATGAAAAACTGTTTTTT; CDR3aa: CASSGWDRERGRANEKLFF
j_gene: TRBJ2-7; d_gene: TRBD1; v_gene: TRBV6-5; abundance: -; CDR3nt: TGTGCCAGCAGTATCGGGACAGGGGGCTACGAGCAGTACTTC; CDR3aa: CASSIGTGGYEQYF
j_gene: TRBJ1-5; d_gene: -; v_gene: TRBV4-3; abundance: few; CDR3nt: TGCGCCAGCAGCCAAGAACCCGGAGGGCAGCCCCAGCATTTT; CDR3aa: CASSQEPGGQPQHF
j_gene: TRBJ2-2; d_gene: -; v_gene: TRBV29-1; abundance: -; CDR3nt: TGCAGCGTGCGAAGGGATAACACCGGGGAGCTGTTTTTT; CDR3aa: CSVRRDNTGELFF
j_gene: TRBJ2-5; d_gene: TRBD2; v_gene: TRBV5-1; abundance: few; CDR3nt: TGCGCCAGCAGCTTGGTGGCTAGCGGGGGCCCGAAAGAGACCCAGTACTTC; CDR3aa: CASSLVASGGPKETQYF
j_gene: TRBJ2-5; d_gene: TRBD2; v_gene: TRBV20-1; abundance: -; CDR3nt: TGCAGTGCTCCCCCAGCGGGGGCCCGGACCCAGTACTTC; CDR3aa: CSAPPAGARTQYF
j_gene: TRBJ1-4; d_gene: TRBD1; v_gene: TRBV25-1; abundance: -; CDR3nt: TGTGCCAGCAGTGCATCCCAGGGGGCCGGTGAAAAACTGTTTTTT; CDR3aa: CASSASQGAGEKLFF
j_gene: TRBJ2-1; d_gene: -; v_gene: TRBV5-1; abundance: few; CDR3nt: TGCGCCAGCAACCCGGAACCCCGAACCTACAATGAGCAGTTCTTC; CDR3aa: CASNPEPRTYNEQFF
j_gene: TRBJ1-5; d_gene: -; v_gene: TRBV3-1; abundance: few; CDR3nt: TGTGCCAGCAGCCAAGAGTGGTCCGGGGGTAGCAATCAGCCCCAGCATTTT; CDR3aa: CASSQEWSGGSNQPQHF
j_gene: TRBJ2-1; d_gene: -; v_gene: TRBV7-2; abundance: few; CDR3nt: TGTGCCAGCAGCCGCTCCGGGACTCCCGATGAGCAGTTCTTC; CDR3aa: CASSRSGTPDEQFF
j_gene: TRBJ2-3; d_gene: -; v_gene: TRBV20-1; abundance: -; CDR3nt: TGCAGTGCTAGAGGGCAGGCAGAAGATACGCAGTATTTT; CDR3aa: CSARGQAEDTQYF
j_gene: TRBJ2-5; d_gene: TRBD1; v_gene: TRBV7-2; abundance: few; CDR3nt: TGTGCCAGCAGCTTAGGACAGGGGGTTTGGGAGACCCAGTACTTC; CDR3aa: CASSLGQGVWETQYF
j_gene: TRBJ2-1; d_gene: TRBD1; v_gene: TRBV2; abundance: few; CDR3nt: TGTGCCAGCAGGCGAGGGACAGGGGGCAATGAGCAGTTCTTC; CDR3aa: CASRRGTGGNEQFF
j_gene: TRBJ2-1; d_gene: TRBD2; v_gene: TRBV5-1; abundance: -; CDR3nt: TGCGCCAGCAGCTTTCTAGCGGGGTCTAATGAGCAGTTCTTC; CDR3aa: CASSFLAGSNEQFF
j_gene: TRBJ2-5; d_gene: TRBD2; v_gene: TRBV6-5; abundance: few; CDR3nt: TGTGCCAGCAGTTACCCCGGGACTAGGGGGGTTCAGACCCAGTACTTC; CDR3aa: CASSYPGTRGVQTQYF
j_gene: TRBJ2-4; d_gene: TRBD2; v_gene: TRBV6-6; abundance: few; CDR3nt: TGTGCCAGCAGCCGGGGAGCGGGGAACATTCAGTACTTC; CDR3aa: CASSRGAGNIQYF
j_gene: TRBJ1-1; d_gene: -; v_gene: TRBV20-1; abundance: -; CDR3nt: TGCAGTGCTAGAGAGGGGTTGAACACTGAAGCTTTCTTT; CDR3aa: CSAREGLNTEAFF
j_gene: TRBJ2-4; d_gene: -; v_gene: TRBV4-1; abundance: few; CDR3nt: TGCGCCAGCAGCCCTTCCTCACGGAATGACTTC; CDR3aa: CASSPSSRNDF
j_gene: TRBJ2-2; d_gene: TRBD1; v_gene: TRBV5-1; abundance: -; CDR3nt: TGCGCCAGCAGCAGGGGACAGGTGACGAACACCGGGGAGCTGTTTTTT; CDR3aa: CASSRGQVTNTGELFF
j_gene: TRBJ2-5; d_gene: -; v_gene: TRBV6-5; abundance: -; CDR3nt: TGTGCCAGCAGTTACGGCTCTCATTATCAAGGGGAGACCCAGTACTTC; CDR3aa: CASSYGSHYQGETQYF